These 14 T cell receptor beta chains originate from one sample sequenced in a study of blood T cell repertoires in COVID-19. Assay: immunoSEQ multiplex PCR; the TCRdb copy retains only in-frame clones and omits some. The sample comprises roughly 160,000 clones, around 83% of which are singletons, and around 5.4% rests with the top ten. Input material: peripheral blood. These receptors were collected from a woman between 50 and 59 years old with COVID-19, enrolled during active disease.

Note on this clone: The DNA is omitted, as the CDR3 cannot be located on it reliably, and the CDR3 follows TCRdb's listing. The chain carries TRBV21-1 and TRBJ1-5; the D call in the table, TRBD1, was not verified against the DNA. TRBV21-1 constitutes a pseudogene. Including both end residues, the CDR3 is 19 amino acids long. The CDR3 is CASSNKFGQGTISNQPQHF.

The chain employs TRBV28 and TRBJ2-3; D remains ambiguous. V was pared by 5 bases and J by 6 bases, with 18 bases between. The CDR3 contains 15 residues. In germline, CDR1 is MDHEN, CDR2 SYDVKM. The CDR3 loop reads CASSALGAAQDTQYF. Written as DNA, the CDR3 is TGTGCCAGCAGTGCCCTAGGTGCTGCCCAGGATACGCAGTATTTT.

J is TRBJ2-7 and V is TRBV11-2; tentatively, D is TRBD1 (5 bases). The germline V and J ends were trimmed by 5 bases and 5 bases, with 13 bases remaining between them. Per germline, CDR1 SGHAT and CDR2 FQNNGV. The CDR3 runs to 13 residues. The DNA for the CDR3 is TGTGCCAGCAGCCTCGACCAAGGGGACGAGCAGTACTTC. Its protein is CASSLDQGDEQYF. Complete variable domain (other parts from reference TRBV11-2 and TRBJ2-7): EAGVAQSPRYKIIEKRQSVAFWCNPISGHATLYWYQQILGQGPKLLIQFQNNGVVDDSQLPKDRFSAERLKGVDSTLKIQPAKLEDSAVYLCASSLDQGDEQYFGPGTRLTVT.

This clone is a singleton in its sample. This sequence joins TRBV3-1 (or the pseudogene TRBV3-2) and TRBJ2-3; 8 nucleotides align to TRBD2. The CDR3 is made up of 17 amino acids. Germline CDR1 is LGHDT and CDR2 is YNNKEL (reference sequence). The J segment lost 6 bases and the V segment lost 2 bases, leaving 13 bases of the junction unmatched. The CDR3 spells CASSQSTGGATLDTQYF. CDR3 in DNA: TGTGCCAGCAGCCAAAGTACCGGGGGGGCTACCCTGGATACGCAGTATTTT.

The rearrangement joins TRBV6-2 or TRBV6-3 to TRBJ1-5; 7 bases line up with TRBD1. Germline lookup yields CDR1 MNHEY and CDR2 SVGEGT. V lost 5 bases, J lost 0 bases, and 10 bases stayed unmatched. The CDR3 totals 17 residues. CDR3 sequence reads: CASSRKGQTNSNQPQHF. CDR3 DNA sequence: TGTGCCAGCAGTCGCAAGGGACAGACTAATAGCAATCAGCCCCAGCATTTT.

The J gene is TRBJ1-3, the V gene TRBV6-1; D is possibly TRBD1 (5 bases). The germline V gene has CDR1 MNHNS and CDR2 SASEGT. The V gene lost 0 bases and the J gene lost 2 bases, with 11 bases spanning the gap. The CDR3 has 16 residues. CDR3 amino acids: CASSEAIAGTGNTIYF. CDR3 nucleotide sequence: TGTGCCAGCAGTGAAGCCATTGCAGGGACTGGAAACACCATATATTTT.

This chain joins TRBV2 and TRBJ2-7; 9 bases are a match to TRBD1. Per the germline V gene, CDR1 is SNHLY and CDR2 is FYNNEI. The CDR3 is 14 amino acids. With 7 bases clipped from V and 6 bases from J, the junction kept 10 bases outside the gene matches. The chain's CDR3 is CASTASGQGGEQYF. The CDR3, as DNA: TGTGCCAGCACGGCATCGGGACAGGGAGGCGAGCAGTACTTC.

This rearrangement joins TRBV11-2 to TRBJ1-4, with 8 bases that match TRBD1. The V gene end was trimmed by 5 bases and the J gene end by 1 base; junction bases not matched to a gene: 15. Germline V CDR1 and CDR2: SGHAT, FQNNGV. The CDR3 length is 19 residues. The CDR3 bases are TGTGCCAGCAGCCCCCTATCCCGGGACAGGCATCTAACTAATGAAAAACTGTTTTTT. Amino acids: CASSPLSRDRHLTNEKLFF.

The chain joins TRBV3-1 (or the pseudogene TRBV3-2) to TRBJ1-6, with D unresolved. Germline-derived CDR1 and CDR2 are LGHDT and YNNKEL (reference sequence). The V end lost 4 bases, the J end lost 10 bases, and 11 bases lay between the germline ends. CDR3 size: 13 residues. The chain's CDR3 is CASSPTDGSPLHF. In DNA form, the CDR3 reads TGTGCCAGCAGCCCAACCGACGGGTCACCCCTCCACTTT.

V and J are TRBV12-3 or TRBV12-4 and TRBJ2-5; 7 nucleotides match TRBD2. V dropped 5 bases and J dropped 4; count of bases not matched to a gene: 1. The CDR3 spans 12 residues. CDR3 DNA: TGTGCCAGCAGTGCTAGCGGAGAGACCCAGTACTTC. The encoded protein is CASSASGETQYF.

This sequence joins TRBV4-2 and TRBJ2-6; TRBD2 aligns across 9 bases. V gave up 1 base and J gave up 0 bases; unmatched junction bases: 10. This CDR3 spans 20 amino acids. CDR1 LGHNA and CDR2 YNFKEQ come from the germline V gene. CDR3 residues: CASSQGEWLAGFSGANVLTF. CDR3 DNA: TGTGCCAGCAGCCAAGGCGAATGGCTAGCGGGGTTCTCTGGGGCCAACGTCCTGACTTTC.

V usage is TRBV5-6 and J usage is TRBJ2-7, with TRBD2 as a possible D gene (5 bases). Germline loops: CDR1 SGHDT, CDR2 YYEEEE. V gave up 4 bases and J gave up 6 bases, with 20 bases separating them. The CDR3 runs 15 residues. CDR3: CASSADWAAPREQYF. The CDR3 bases are TGTGCCAGCAGCGCGGACTGGGCTGCTCCTCGCGAGCAGTACTTC.

The genes are TRBV7-2 and TRBJ2-7; D is undetermined. Per the germline V gene, CDR1 is SGHTA and CDR2 is FQGNSA. The CDR3 spans 13 residues. V shed 0 bases and J shed 5 bases, with 8 bases lying between them. In DNA form, the CDR3 reads TGTGCCAGCAGCTTAGCGCCTAGAGACGAGCAGTACTTC. Amino acid sequence: CASSLAPRDEQYF.

Turning to this clone: This CDR3 is also generated by other DNA sequences in the sample. The J gene is TRBJ1-2, the V gene TRBV9; 9 positions match TRBD1. Germline CDR1 SGDLS, CDR2 YYNGEE. The J segment lost 2 bases and the V segment lost 3 bases, leaving 5 bases of the junction unmatched. There are 15 residues in the CDR3. The CDR3 sequence: CASSAPGQGNYGYTF. The DNA of the CDR3 is TGTGCCAGCAGCGCTCCCGGACAGGGGAACTATGGCTACACCTTC.